This T cell receptor (beta chain) was profiled in a study of blood T cells in healthy people across ages. This clonotype has a handful of counts. Between the trimmed V and J ends, which lost 4 bases and 6 bases, there was a span of 10 bases. The CDR3 totals 11 residues. Germline V CDR1 and CDR2: DFQATT, SNEGSKA (reference sequence). With a J-beta primer mix and a sample-barcoded 5' primer, a second PCR ran about 7 to 11 cycles. In TCRdb, the 5' RACE reads were re-called with MiXCR into one record per CDR3 protein. The sample lists fewer than 2,000,000 distinct CDR3 sequences, 34% occurring once. Source material: blood. The chain carries TRBV20-1 and TRBJ2-7; D is undetermined. This sequence was found in a young woman in good health. The CDR3 loop is CSANRALEQYF. In DNA form, the CDR3 reads TGCAGTGCTAACCGGGCCCTCGAGCAGTACTTC.